The 5 T cell receptor beta chains in this list originate from one sample, sequenced in a study of blood T cell repertoires in COVID-19. Clones were sequenced by immunoSEQ multiplex PCR, and TCRdb holds only the in-frame ones, with some missing. Here the sample spans around 38,000 clones, nearly 90% being singletons. Source material: peripheral blood. All receptors come from a man in his 60s with COVID-19, enrolled during active disease.

The chain carries TRBV19 and TRBJ1-3; TRBD1 might be the D (5 bases). Germline CDR1 is LNHDA and CDR2 is SQIVND (reference sequence). Trimming pared 6 bases from V and 0 bases from J, leaving 9 bases between. The CDR3 runs to 14 residues. Written as DNA, the CDR3 is TGTGCCAGTAGCCAGGGAACCTCTGGAAACACCATATATTTT. Translated: CASSQGTSGNTIYF.

The rearrangement links TRBV12-3 or TRBV12-4 to TRBJ1-2, with D uncertain. Trimming left V 7 bases short and J 9 bases short, with 15 bases between. The CDR3 runs 12 residues. The DNA of the CDR3 is TGTGCCAGCACCCGAGAGGGCGGACGCTACACCTTC. Amino acids: CASTREGGRYTF.

The V call is TRBV29-1, the J call TRBJ1-1, with TRBD1 matching 12 bases. This CDR3 has 13 residues. The J segment lost 8 bases and the V segment lost 5 bases, leaving 6 bases of the junction unmatched. CDR1 SQVTM and CDR2 ANQGSEA come from the germline V gene. The CDR3 protein is CSVSTGTGGEAFF. The DNA for the CDR3 is TGCAGCGTTTCTACCGGGACAGGGGGCGAAGCTTTCTTT. Full variable domain (rest looked up from reference TRBV29-1 and TRBJ1-1): SAVISQKPSRDICQRGTSLTIQCQVDSQVTMMFWYRQQPGQSLTLIATANQGSEATYESGFVIDKFPISRPNLTFSTLTVSNMSPEDSSIYLCSVSTGTGGEAFFGQGTRLTVV.

The genes are TRBV28 and TRBJ1-4; 9 nucleotides align to TRBD1. The CDR3 has 15 residues. The J segment lost 6 bases and the V segment lost 8 bases, leaving 10 bases of the junction unmatched. CDR1 and CDR2 (germline): MDHEN, SYDVKM. CDR3 nucleotide sequence: TGTGCCAGCGACTCGGGACAGGGAGAGGATGAAAAACTGTTTTTT. It is translated as CASDSGQGEDEKLFF.

The chain couples TRBV6-2 or TRBV6-3 to TRBJ2-1; D is unclear. Trimming shortened V by 4 bases and J by 6 bases, and 4 bases separated the two germline ends. Germline V gene lookup returns CDR1 MNHEY and CDR2 SVGEGT. The CDR3 extends over 11 amino acids. The CDR3 DNA follows: TGTGCCAGCAGTTTAGTCAATGAGCAGTTCTTC. This gives the protein CASSLVNEQFF.